The T cell receptor (beta chain) described here comes from a study of cytomegalovirus exposure and HLA in healthy donors. Germline values: CDR1 MNHEY, CDR2 SMNVEV (reference sequence). Trimming removed 5 bases from V and 0 bases from J, with 11 bases in between. The CDR3 consists of 15 residues. 13 Jbeta primers and 60 Vbeta primers were used for the PCR. Measured with immunoSEQ multiplex PCR; TCRdb has only the in-frame clones, and not every one. Found here are over 150,000 clones, 77% of them singletons; the top ten hold about 3.8%. The sequenced sample was PBMCs. The TCR comes from a woman aged 55-69 years in good health and CMV-seropositive. V usage is TRBV27 and J usage is TRBJ2-1; no clear D gene. CDR3 coding DNA: TGTGCCAGCAGTCCAGACTTGAGCTCCTACAATGAGCAGTTCTTC. It specifies CASSPDLSSYNEQFF.